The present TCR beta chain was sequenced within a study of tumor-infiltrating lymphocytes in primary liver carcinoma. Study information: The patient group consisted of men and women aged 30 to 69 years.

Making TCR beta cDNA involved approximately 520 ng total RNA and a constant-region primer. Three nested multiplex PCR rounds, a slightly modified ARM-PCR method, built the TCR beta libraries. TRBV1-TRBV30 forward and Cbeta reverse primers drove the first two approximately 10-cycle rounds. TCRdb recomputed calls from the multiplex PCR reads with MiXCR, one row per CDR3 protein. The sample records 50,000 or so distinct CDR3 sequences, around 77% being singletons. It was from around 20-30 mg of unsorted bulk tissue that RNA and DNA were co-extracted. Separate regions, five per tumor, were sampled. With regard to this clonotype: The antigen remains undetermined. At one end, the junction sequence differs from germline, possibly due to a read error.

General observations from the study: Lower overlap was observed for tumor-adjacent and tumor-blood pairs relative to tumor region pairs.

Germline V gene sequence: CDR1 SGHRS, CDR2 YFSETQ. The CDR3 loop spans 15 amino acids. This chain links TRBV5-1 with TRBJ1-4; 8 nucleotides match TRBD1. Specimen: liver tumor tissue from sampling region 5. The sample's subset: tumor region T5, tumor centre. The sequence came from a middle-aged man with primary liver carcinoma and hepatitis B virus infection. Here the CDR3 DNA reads TGCGTCAGCAGCTTGGGCGGACAGGGCGGTGAAAAACTGTTTTTT. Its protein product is CVSSLGGQGGEKLFF.